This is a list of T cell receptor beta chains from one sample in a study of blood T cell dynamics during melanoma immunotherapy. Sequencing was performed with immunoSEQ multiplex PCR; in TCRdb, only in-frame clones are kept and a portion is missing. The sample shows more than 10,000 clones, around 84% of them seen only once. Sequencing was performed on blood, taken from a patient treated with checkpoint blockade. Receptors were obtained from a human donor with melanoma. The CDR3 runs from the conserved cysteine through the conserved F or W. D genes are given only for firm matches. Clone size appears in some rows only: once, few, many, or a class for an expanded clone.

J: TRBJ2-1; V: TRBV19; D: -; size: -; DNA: TGTGCCAGTAGTACGAGGCGGGGCCTCAATGAGCAGTTCTTC; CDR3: CASSTRRGLNEQFF
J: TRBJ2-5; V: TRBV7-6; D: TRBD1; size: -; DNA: TGTGCCAGCAGCTCGGGACAGACCCAAGAGACCCAGTACTTC; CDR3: CASSSGQTQETQYF
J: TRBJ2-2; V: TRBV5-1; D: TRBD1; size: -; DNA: TGCGCCAGCAGTCCCGGAACAGGGGATTCCGGGGAGCTGTTTTTT; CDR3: CASSPGTGDSGELFF
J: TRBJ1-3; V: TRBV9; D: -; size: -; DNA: TGTGCCAGCAGCACCTCCAGGGGCGACTCTGGAAACACCATATATTTT; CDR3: CASSTSRGDSGNTIYF
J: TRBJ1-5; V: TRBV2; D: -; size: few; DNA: TGTGCCAGCGTGGGGCAGGGAGTCAATCAGCCCCAGCATTTT; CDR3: CASVGQGVNQPQHF
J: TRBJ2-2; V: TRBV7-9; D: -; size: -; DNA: TGTGCCAGCAGCCGTCTTAAAGGGCGCGACACCGGGGAGCTGTTTTTT; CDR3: CASSRLKGRDTGELFF
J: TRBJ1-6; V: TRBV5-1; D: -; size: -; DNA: TGCGCCAGCAGCTTGGGGCAGAAAAATTCACCCCTCCACTTT; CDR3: CASSLGQKNSPLHF
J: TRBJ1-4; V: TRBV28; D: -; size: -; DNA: TGTGCCAGCAGGGAGGGAAATGAAAAACTGTTTTTT; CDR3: CASREGNEKLFF
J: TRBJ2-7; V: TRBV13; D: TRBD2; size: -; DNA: TGTGCCAGCAGCTCCCTAACACTCATGCTAGCGGGAGGCGTCAGTGAGCAGTACTTC; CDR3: CASSSLTLMLAGGVSEQYF
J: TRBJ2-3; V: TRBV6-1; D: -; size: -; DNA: TGTGCCAGCAGTGAAGACAAACTGACAAAACAGTATTTT; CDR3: CASSEDKLTKQYF
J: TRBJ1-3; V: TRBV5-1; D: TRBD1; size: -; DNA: TGCGCCAGCAGTTTATGGACAGGGGAAAACACCATATATTTT; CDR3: CASSLWTGENTIYF
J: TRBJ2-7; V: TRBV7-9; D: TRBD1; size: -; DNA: TGTGCCAGCAGCACGGACAGGCCTTACTACGAGCAGTACTTC; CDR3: CASSTDRPYYEQYF
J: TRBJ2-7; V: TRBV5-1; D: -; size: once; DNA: TGCGCCAGCGGCGACACTCCCTCCTACGAGCAGTACTTC; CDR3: CASGDTPSYEQYF
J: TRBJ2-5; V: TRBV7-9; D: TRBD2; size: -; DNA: TGTGCCAGCAGCTTAGTCGTCCGACTAGCGGACCAAGAGACCCAGTACTTC; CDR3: CASSLVVRLADQETQYF
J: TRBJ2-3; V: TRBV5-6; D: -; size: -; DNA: TGTGCCAGCAGCCCTGACGGATCTAGCACAGATACGCAGTATTTT; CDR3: CASSPDGSSTDTQYF
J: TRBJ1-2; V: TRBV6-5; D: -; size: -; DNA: TGTGCCAGCAGCCCAACCCCCCCAGGTGTCTATGGCTACACCTTC; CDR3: CASSPTPPGVYGYTF
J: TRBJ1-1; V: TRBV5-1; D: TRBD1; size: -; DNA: TGCGCCAGCAGCCTTACAGGGGACACTGAAGCTTTCTTT; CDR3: CASSLTGDTEAFF
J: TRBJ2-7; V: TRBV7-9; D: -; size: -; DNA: TGTGCCAGCAGCAGAGGGGAAGTCCTCAGCTACGAGCAGTACTTC; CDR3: CASSRGEVLSYEQYF
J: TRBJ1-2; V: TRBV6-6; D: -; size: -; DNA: TGTGCCAGCAGTCCCCGGGGGGTTAGGGGCTACACCTTC; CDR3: CASSPRGVRGYTF
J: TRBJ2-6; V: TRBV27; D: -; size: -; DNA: TGTGCCAGCAGTTTTGGAGGGACTGGGGCCAACGTCCTGACTTTC; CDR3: CASSFGGTGANVLTF
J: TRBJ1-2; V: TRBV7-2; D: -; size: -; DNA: TGTGCCAGCAGCAGACGGACAGCAACTAACTATGGCTACACCTTC; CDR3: CASSRRTATNYGYTF
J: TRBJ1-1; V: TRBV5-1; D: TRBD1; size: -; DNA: TGCGCCAGCAGCCCGGGACAGGGGGCGGTTTTCTTT; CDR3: CASSPGQGAVFF
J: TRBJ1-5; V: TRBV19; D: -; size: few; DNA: TGTGCCAGTAGTAATACAGGGAGAAGCAATCAGCCCCAGCATTTT; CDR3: CASSNTGRSNQPQHF
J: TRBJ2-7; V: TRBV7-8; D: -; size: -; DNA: TGTGCCAGCAGCCCCCGACTGGGAAGCTACGAGCAGTACTTC; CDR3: CASSPRLGSYEQYF
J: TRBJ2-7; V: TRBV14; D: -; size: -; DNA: TGTGCCAGCAGCCCCCCAGGGGGAGGACAGAGAGGGACCTACGAGCAGTACTTC; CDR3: CASSPPGGGQRGTYEQYF
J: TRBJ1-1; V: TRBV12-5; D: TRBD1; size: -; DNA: TGTGCTAGCGGGCAAACGACCCGGGGGACAGGGAACACTGAAGCTTTCTTT; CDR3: CASGQTTRGTGNTEAFF
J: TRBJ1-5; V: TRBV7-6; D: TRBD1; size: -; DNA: TGTGCCAGCAGCTCCGGGACAGGGGGCAACAATCAGCCCCAGCATTTT; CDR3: CASSSGTGGNNQPQHF
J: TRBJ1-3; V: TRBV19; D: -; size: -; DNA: TGTGCCAGTATGGGTCGGGGAAACACCATATATTTT; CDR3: CASMGRGNTIYF
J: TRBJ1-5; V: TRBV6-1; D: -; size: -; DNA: TGTGCCAGCCTGGGACTTCCTAGCAATCAGCCCCAGCATTTT; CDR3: CASLGLPSNQPQHF
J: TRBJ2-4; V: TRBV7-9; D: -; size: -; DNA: TGTGCCAGCAGCTCAGTCGGGGGCGACGGGGAAAACATTCAGTACTTC; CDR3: CASSSVGGDGENIQYF
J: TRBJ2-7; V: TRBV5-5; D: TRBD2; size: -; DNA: TGTGCCAGCAGCTTAGTTAGCGGGAGGACCCAAGGGGAGCAGTACTTC; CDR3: CASSLVSGRTQGEQYF
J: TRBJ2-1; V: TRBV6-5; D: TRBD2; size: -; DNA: TGTGCCAGCAGCCCGACTAGCGGGGTATACAATGAGCAGTTCTTC; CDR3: CASSPTSGVYNEQFF
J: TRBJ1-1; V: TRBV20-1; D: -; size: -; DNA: TGCAGTGCTAGATCCGGCAGGTTAGCTTTCTTT; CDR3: CSARSGRLAFF
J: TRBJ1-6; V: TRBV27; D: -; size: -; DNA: TGTGCCAGCAGTTCCTTCCGGGCCTCTTTAAGCTCCTATAATTCACCCCTCCACTTT; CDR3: CASSSFRASLSSYNSPLHF
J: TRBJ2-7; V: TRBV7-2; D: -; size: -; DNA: TGTGCCAGCAGCTTAGTAAGTAAGGACTCCTACGAGCAGTACTTC; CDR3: CASSLVSKDSYEQYF
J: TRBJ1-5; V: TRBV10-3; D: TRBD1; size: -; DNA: TGTGCCATCAGTGAGTCGGACAGGGGAGGCCAGCCCCAGCATTTT; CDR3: CAISESDRGGQPQHF
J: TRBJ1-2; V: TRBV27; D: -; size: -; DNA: TGTGCCAGCAGTAAAAGGGTTAACTATGGCTACACCTTC; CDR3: CASSKRVNYGYTF
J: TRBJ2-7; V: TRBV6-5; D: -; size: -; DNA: TGTGCCAGCAGTTTAATGAACAGAGGGATGTACGAGCAGTACTTC; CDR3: CASSLMNRGMYEQYF
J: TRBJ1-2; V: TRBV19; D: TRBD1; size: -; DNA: TGTGCCAGTAGTATCGTGACAGGGCTTTTCGGAGGCTACACCTTC; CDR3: CASSIVTGLFGGYTF
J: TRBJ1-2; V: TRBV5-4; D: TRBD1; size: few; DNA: TGTGCCAGCAGATCGGGACAGGATGGCTACACCTTC; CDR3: CASRSGQDGYTF
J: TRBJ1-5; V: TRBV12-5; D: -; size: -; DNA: TGTGCTAGTGGCCGGGACGGAAATAGCAATCAGCCCCAGCATTTT; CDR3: CASGRDGNSNQPQHF
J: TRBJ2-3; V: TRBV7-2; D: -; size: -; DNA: TGTGCCAGCAGCTTAGCGTCAGGTTTTGATACGCAGTATTTT; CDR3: CASSLASGFDTQYF
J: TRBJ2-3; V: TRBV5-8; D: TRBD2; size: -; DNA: TGTGCCAGCAGCCCGGGAGGACGGGAAACAGATACGCAGTATTTT; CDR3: CASSPGGRETDTQYF
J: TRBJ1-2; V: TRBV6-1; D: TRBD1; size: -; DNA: TGTGCCAGCAGTTGGGACAGGGGCGGTGGCTACACCTTC; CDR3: CASSWDRGGGYTF
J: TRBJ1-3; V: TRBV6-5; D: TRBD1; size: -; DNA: TGTGCCAGCAGACCGGACAGGAGCTCTGGAAACACCATATATTTT; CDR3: CASRPDRSSGNTIYF